This T cell receptor (beta chain) was obtained from a study of T cell clones after liver transplantation. Study as a whole: HCV positivity affected three of eight recipients; the rest lacked autoimmune or viral indications. Draws occurred before transplant, before withdrawal, and after complete or failed withdrawal. Study-level points and caveats: Compared with third party-reactive sequences, donor-reactive ones declined more, independent of withdrawal success.

Trimming shortened V by 10 bases and J by 7 bases, and 16 bases separated the two germline ends. The CDR3 is 12 amino acids. Germline V CDR1 and CDR2: MNHNY, SVGAGI (reference sequence). Notes on this clone: The antigen remains unidentified.

Measured with immunoSEQ multiplex PCR; TCRdb has only the in-frame clones, and not every one. The sample lists about 80,000 clones; 70% to 85% were seen once. The chain recombines TRBV6-6 with TRBJ1-2; a weak D match, TRBD1 (5 bases). Sample: CD4+ T cells from blood, taken 46 months after liver transplant. The sequence was collected from a human patient who received a liver transplant. The T cells may come from the graft donor. The CDR3 sequence is CATGTIYPGYTF. In nucleotides, the CDR3 is TGTGCCACCGGGACTATTTATCCTGGCTACACCTTC.